This is a list of T cell receptor beta chains from one sample in a study of immune heterogeneity within non-small cell lung tumors. TCRdb passed the multiplex PCR reads through MiXCR, listing each CDR3 protein once. The sample has around 10,000 distinct CDR3 sequences, more than 25% seen once; the top ten hold roughly 8.1%. Sequenced sample: lung tumor tissue. The source is a woman in her fifties or sixties with non-small cell lung cancer. CDR3s include the opening cysteine and the closing phenylalanine or tryptophan. The D gene is left open where the match is weak. A row's size may be missing; if present it is once, few, many or a size class.

V	J	D	size	CDR3	DNA
TRBV18	TRBJ2-5	TRBD2	many	CASSPRLAGAVETQYF	TGTGCCAGCTCACCTCGACTAGCGGGAGCAGTGGAGACCCAGTACTTC
TRBV12-3/TRBV12-4	TRBJ2-1	TRBD2	medium-sized	CASSSRASGRKNEQFF	TGTGCCAGCAGTTCCCGGGCTAGCGGGAGGAAAAATGAGCAGTTCTTC
TRBV6-1	TRBJ2-7	NA	medium-sized	CASSEAHYEQYF	TGTGCCAGCAGTGAAGCCCACTACGAGCAGTACTTC
TRBV12-3/TRBV12-4	TRBJ2-5	TRBD2	NA	CASSLGLAGAPLQETQYF	TGTGCCAGCAGTTTAGGACTAGCGGGAGCCCCTCTACAAGAGACCCAGTACTTC
TRBV20-1	TRBJ2-5	NA	few	CSASSYQKGAIDQETQYF	TGCAGTGCTAGCAGCTACCAAAAAGGGGCCATCGATCAAGAGACCCAGTACTTC
TRBV18	TRBJ2-7	TRBD1	medium-sized	CASSPQGRTGGHEQYF	TGTGCCAGCTCACCTCAAGGGCGGACAGGGGGACACGAGCAGTACTTC
TRBV5-6	TRBJ2-5	TRBD2	once	CASSPGGSGRVETQYF	TGTGCCAGCAGCCCTGGAGGTAGCGGGAGAGTGGAGACCCAGTACTTC
TRBV20-1	TRBJ2-1	NA	NA	CSARDYSSYNEQFF	TGCAGTGCTAGAGATTACTCCTCCTACAATGAGCAGTTCTTC
TRBV28	TRBJ2-7	TRBD1	NA	CASSLGTGGREQYF	TGTGCCAGCAGTTTAGGGACAGGGGGGAGAGAGCAGTACTTC
TRBV20-1	TRBJ2-7	NA	medium-sized	CSASKGFYEQYF	TGCAGTGCCAGTAAGGGTTTCTACGAGCAGTACTTC
TRBV5-1	TRBJ2-1	TRBD2	few	CASSFGGSEYNEQFF	TGCGCCAGCAGCTTTGGCGGGAGCGAATACAATGAGCAGTTCTTC
TRBV2	TRBJ2-1	NA	NA	CASRMDMANEQFF	TGTGCCAGCAGGATGGACATGGCCAATGAGCAGTTCTTC
TRBV3-1	TRBJ2-2	NA	NA	CASSQANTLGGTGELFF	TGTGCCAGCAGCCAAGCGAACACCCTCGGGGGCACCGGGGAGCTGTTTTTT
TRBV2	TRBJ2-3	NA	few	CASSVEGSPGDTQYF	TGTGCCAGCAGTGTCGAGGGATCTCCCGGGGATACGCAGTATTTT
TRBV28	TRBJ2-7	NA	medium-sized	CASCALYEQYF	TGTGCCAGCTGTGCCCTCTACGAGCAGTACTTC
TRBV7-8	TRBJ2-4	NA	NA	CASSLGSVAKNIQYF	TGTGCCAGCAGTTTAGGGTCGGTAGCCAAAAACATTCAGTACTTC
TRBV28	TRBJ2-1	NA	NA	CATSGTPSGDEQFF	TGTGCCACCTCCGGGACTCCATCAGGAGATGAGCAGTTCTTC
TRBV4-1	TRBJ2-3	TRBD2	few	CASSLAGADTQYF	TGCGCCAGCAGTTTAGCGGGAGCAGATACGCAGTATTTT
TRBV12-3/TRBV12-4	TRBJ2-3	NA	medium-sized	CASSLTLPSGGTDTQYF	TGTGCCAGCAGTTTAACTCTACCCTCAGGAGGAACAGATACGCAGTATTTT
TRBV18	TRBJ2-2	TRBD1	NA	CATGTGGAGELFF	TGTGCGACCGGGACAGGGGGCGCCGGGGAGCTGTTTTTT
TRBV18	TRBJ2-7	NA	medium-sized	CASSPGEVWGYEQYF	TGTGCCAGCTCACCGGGAGAGGTTTGGGGCTACGAGCAGTACTTC
TRBV19	TRBJ2-1	TRBD2	NA	CASSIAGGLGQFF	TGTGCCAGTAGTATAGCGGGAGGGCTAGGGCAGTTCTTC
TRBV7-8	TRBJ2-2	NA	medium-sized	CASSLSTAGTGELFF	TGTGCCAGCAGCTTGTCTACGGCGGGCACCGGGGAGCTGTTTTTT
TRBV12-5	TRBJ2-1	TRBD2	medium-sized	CASVAPGLAGVSEQFF	TGTGCTAGTGTTGCCCCGGGACTAGCGGGAGTCTCTGAGCAGTTCTTC
TRBV10-3	TRBJ1-5	NA	medium-sized	CATHPEGNRNQPQHF	TGTGCCACCCACCCGGAGGGAAATCGTAATCAGCCCCAGCATTTT
TRBV4-2	TRBJ2-7	TRBD2	few	CASRPTSGSLEQYF	TGTGCCAGCAGACCGACTAGCGGGTCCCTCGAGCAGTACTTC
TRBV27	TRBJ2-7	NA	NA	CASSPTLARAKSYEQYF	TGTGCCAGCAGTCCTACTCTGGCTCGGGCCAAGTCCTACGAGCAGTACTTC
TRBV7-3	TRBJ1-1	NA	NA	CASSSSENTEAFF	TGTGCCAGCAGCTCCTCAGAGAACACTGAAGCTTTCTTT
TRBV5-1	TRBJ2-3	NA	NA	CASSAQVGTFNTDTQYF	TGCGCCAGCAGCGCCCAGGTGGGGACTTTTAACACAGATACGCAGTATTTT
TRBV20-1	TRBJ2-2	TRBD2	NA	CSAPTQAGGGAGELFF	TGCAGTGCTCCCACCCAGGCGGGGGGGGGGGCCGGGGAGCTGTTTTTT
TRBV27	TRBJ2-5	NA	medium-sized	CASSLIGGAYQETQYF	TGTGCCAGCAGTTTAATAGGAGGAGCGTACCAAGAGACCCAGTACTTC
TRBV7-8	TRBJ2-1	TRBD1	many	CASSARTGGDLGEQFF	TGTGCCAGCAGCGCCAGGACAGGGGGCGATTTAGGTGAGCAGTTCTTC
TRBV7-3	TRBJ2-1	TRBD2	few	CASSLTREAYNEQFF	TGTGCCAGCAGCTTAACGCGGGAGGCGTACAATGAGCAGTTCTTC
TRBV30	TRBJ2-5	TRBD1	NA	CAWSVGTGIETQYF	TGTGCCTGGAGTGTAGGGACAGGGATAGAGACCCAGTACTTC
TRBV12-3/TRBV12-4	TRBJ2-3	NA	medium-sized	CASSFRATQYF	TGTGCCAGCAGTTTTCGAGCTACGCAGTATTTT
TRBV9	TRBJ2-3	TRBD2	NA	CARTVSGTKGDTQYF	TGTGCCAGGACCGTGAGCGGGACCAAAGGGGATACGCAGTATTTT
TRBV5-1	TRBJ2-2	NA	NA	CASRLQPTGELFF	TGCGCCAGCAGACTACAGCCCACCGGGGAGCTGTTTTTT
TRBV5-1	TRBJ1-1	TRBD1	medium-sized	CASSLGGGDPGYLKAFF	TGCGCCAGCAGCTTGGGAGGGGGCGACCCAGGTTATTTGAAGGCTTTCTTT
TRBV20-1	TRBJ2-3	TRBD2	medium-sized	CSARDARLAVLTDTQYF	TGCAGTGCTAGAGATGCACGACTAGCGGTCCTCACAGATACGCAGTATTTT
TRBV19	TRBJ1-1	NA	NA	CASSWRTVLNTEAFF	TGTGCCAGTAGTTGGCGGACGGTCTTGAACACTGAAGCTTTCTTT
TRBV5-1	TRBJ2-7	TRBD2	medium-sized	CASSASGSYEQYF	TGCGCCAGCAGTGCTAGCGGGAGCTACGAGCAGTACTTC
TRBV13	TRBJ2-4	NA	NA	CASSLGGGTKNIQYF	TGTGCCAGCAGCTTAGGGGGGGGAACCAAAAACATTCAGTACTTC
TRBV19	TRBJ1-2	TRBD1	NA	CASSPKDRAGNYGYTF	TGTGCCAGTAGTCCAAAGGACAGGGCCGGGAACTATGGCTACACCTTC
TRBV7-8	TRBJ2-2	NA	NA	CASSSYTGELFF	TGTGCCAGCAGCTCATATACCGGGGAGCTGTTTTTT
TRBV6-2/TRBV6-3	TRBJ2-5	NA	medium-sized	CASSYGETQYF	TGTGCCAGCAGTTACGGGGAGACCCAGTACTTC
TRBV5-1	TRBJ2-2	NA	medium-sized	CASSGTVTGELFF	TGCGCCAGCAGCGGAACGGTCACCGGGGAGCTGTTTTTT
TRBV11-2	TRBJ2-3	NA	medium-sized	CASSFPQGTQYF	TGTGCCAGCAGCTTCCCGCAGGGTACGCAGTATTTT
TRBV5-6	TRBJ1-1	TRBD1	many	CASSLGTGGGFGTEAFF	TGTGCCAGCAGCTTGGGGACAGGGGGCGGTTTTGGCACTGAAGCTTTCTTT
TRBV5-1	TRBJ1-4	NA	once	CADSPEGRRNEKLFF	TGCGCCGACAGCCCGGAAGGACGGAGAAATGAAAAACTGTTTTTT
TRBV28	TRBJ1-6	NA	medium-sized	CASMGGNSPLHF	TGTGCCAGCATGGGGGGGAATTCACCCCTCCACTTT
TRBV28	TRBJ1-4	NA	medium-sized	CASSLSQHNEKLFF	TGTGCCAGCAGTTTAAGTCAGCATAATGAAAAACTGTTTTTT
TRBV19	TRBJ2-4	TRBD2	few	CASSVSGRQESGYF	TGTGCCAGTAGTGTTAGCGGGAGGCAAGAGTCGGGGTACTTC
TRBV20-1	TRBJ2-5	TRBD2	NA	CSAGAGGSETQYF	TGCAGTGCTGGAGCGGGAGGGTCGGAGACCCAGTACTTC
TRBV27	TRBJ1-6	NA	many	CASSWQGNSPLHF	TGTGCCAGCAGTTGGCAGGGTAATTCACCCCTCCACTTT